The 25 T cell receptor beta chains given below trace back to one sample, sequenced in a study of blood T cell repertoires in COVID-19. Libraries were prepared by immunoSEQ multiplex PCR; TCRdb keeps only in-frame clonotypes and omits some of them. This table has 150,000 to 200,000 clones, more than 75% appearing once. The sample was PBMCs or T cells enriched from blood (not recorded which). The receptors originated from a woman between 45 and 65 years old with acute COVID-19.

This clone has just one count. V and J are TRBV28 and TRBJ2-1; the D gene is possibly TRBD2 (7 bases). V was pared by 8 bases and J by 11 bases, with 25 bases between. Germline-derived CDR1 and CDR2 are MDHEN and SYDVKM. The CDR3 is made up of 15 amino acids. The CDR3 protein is CASLPLGGGRFQQFF. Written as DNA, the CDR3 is TGTGCCAGCCTGCCTTTGGGGGGGGGCCGGTTTCAGCAGTTCTTC.

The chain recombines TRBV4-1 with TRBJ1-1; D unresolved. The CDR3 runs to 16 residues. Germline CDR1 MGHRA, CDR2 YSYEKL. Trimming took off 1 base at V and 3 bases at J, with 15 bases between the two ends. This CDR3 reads CASSQGSGRRDTEAFF. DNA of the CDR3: TGCGCCAGCAGCCAAGGGTCCGGCCGACGGGACACTGAAGCTTTCTTT.

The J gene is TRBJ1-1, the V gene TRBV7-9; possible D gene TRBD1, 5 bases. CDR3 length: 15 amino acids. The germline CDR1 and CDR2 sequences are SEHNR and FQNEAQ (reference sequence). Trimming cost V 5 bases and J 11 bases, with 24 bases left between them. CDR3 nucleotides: TGTGCCAGCAGCCTTAGCCCCATGACAGCCGAAGATGCTTTCTTT. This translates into CASSLSPMTAEDAFF.

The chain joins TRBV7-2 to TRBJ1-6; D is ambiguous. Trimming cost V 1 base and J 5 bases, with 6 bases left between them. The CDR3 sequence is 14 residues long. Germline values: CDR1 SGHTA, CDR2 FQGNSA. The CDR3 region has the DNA TGTGCCAGCAGCTTAGGCGTGAATAATTCACCCCTCCACTTT. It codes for CASSLGVNNSPLHF.

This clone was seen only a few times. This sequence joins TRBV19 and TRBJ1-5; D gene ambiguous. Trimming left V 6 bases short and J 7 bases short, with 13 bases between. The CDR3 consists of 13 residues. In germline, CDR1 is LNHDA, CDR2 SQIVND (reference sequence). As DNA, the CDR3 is TGTGCCAGTAGGGGCAGCCAGCCCCAGCCCCAGCATTTT. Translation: CASRGSQPQPQHF.

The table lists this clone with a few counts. CDR3 in amino acids: CASSPSIGEGAGYGYTF. The CDR3 DNA follows: TGTGCCAGCAGTCCCTCGATAGGAGAGGGCGCGGGGTATGGCTACACCTTC. V usage is TRBV6-6 and J usage is TRBJ1-2; D not resolved. CDR3 length: 17 amino acids. Germline V gene data show CDR1 as MNHNY and CDR2 as SVGAGI (reference sequence). Trimming shortened V by 5 bases and J by 5 bases, and 24 bases separated the two germline ends.

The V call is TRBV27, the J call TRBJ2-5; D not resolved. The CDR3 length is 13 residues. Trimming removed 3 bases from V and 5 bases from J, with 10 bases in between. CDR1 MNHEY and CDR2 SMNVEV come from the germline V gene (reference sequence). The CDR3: CASSLVVGETQYF. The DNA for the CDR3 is TGTGCCAGCAGTTTGGTGGTGGGCGAGACCCAGTACTTC.

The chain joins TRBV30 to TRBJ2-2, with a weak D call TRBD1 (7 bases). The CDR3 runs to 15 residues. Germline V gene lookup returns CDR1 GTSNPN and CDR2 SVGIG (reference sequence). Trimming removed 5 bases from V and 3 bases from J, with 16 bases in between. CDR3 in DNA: TGTGCCTGGGGAGGAGGCAGGGGGGACACCGGGGAGCTGTTTTTT. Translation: CAWGGGRGDTGELFF.

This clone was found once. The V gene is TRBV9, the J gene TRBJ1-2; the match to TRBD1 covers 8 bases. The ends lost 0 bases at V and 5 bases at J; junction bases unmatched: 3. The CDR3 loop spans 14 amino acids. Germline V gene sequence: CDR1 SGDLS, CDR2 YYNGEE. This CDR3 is CASSVGGQGYGYTF. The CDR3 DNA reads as TGTGCCAGCAGCGTAGGTGGACAGGGTTATGGCTACACCTTC.

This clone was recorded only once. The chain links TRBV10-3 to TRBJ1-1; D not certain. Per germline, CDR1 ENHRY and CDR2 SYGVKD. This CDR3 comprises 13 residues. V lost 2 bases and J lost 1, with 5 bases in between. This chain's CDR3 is CAISEPGNTEAFF. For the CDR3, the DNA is TGTGCCATCAGTGAGCCAGGGAACACTGAAGCTTTCTTT.

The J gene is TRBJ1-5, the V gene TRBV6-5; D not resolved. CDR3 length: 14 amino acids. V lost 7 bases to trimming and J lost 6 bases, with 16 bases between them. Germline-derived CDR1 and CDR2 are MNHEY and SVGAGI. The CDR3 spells CASIPGEFSQPQHF. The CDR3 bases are TGTGCCAGCATTCCTGGAGAGTTTTCTCAGCCCCAGCATTTT.

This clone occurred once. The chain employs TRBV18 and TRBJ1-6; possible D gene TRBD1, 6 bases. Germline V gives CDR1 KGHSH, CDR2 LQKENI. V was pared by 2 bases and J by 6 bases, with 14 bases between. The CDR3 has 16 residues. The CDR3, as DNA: TGTGCCAGCTCACCAGACACAGGGTATCTTAATTCACCCCTCCACTTT. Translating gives CASSPDTGYLNSPLHF.

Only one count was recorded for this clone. Here the CDR3 DNA reads TGTGCCAGCAGCGCGGAGACAGGGTCCTACAATGAGCAGTTCTTC. This codes for CASSAETGSYNEQFF. The chain couples TRBV11-2 to TRBJ2-1; 7 bases agree with TRBD1. The V segment lost 5 bases and the J segment 1 base; nucleotides outside the gene matches: 5. From germline, CDR1 is SGHAT and CDR2 FQNNGV. CDR3 length: 15 residues. Together with reference TRBV11-2 and TRBJ2-1, the CDR3 gives the full variable domain: EAGVAQSPRYKIIEKRQSVAFWCNPISGHATLYWYQQILGQGPKLLIQFQNNGVVDDSQLPKDRFSAERLKGVDSTLKIQPAKLEDSAVYLCASSAETGSYNEQFFGPGTRLTVL.

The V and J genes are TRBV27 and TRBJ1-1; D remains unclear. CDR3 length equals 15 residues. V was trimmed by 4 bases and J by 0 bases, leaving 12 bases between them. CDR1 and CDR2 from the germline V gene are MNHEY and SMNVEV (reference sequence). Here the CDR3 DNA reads TGTGCCAGCAGTTCAGGACTCCTCATGAACACTGAAGCTTTCTTT. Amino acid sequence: CASSSGLLMNTEAFF.

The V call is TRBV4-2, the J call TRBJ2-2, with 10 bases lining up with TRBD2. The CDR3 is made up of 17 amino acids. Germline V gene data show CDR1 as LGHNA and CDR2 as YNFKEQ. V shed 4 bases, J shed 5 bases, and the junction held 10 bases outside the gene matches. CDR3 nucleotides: TGTGCCAGCAGCCTTCGCGGCAGCGGGGGGGCGACCGGGGAGCTGTTTTTT. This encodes CASSLRGSGGATGELFF.

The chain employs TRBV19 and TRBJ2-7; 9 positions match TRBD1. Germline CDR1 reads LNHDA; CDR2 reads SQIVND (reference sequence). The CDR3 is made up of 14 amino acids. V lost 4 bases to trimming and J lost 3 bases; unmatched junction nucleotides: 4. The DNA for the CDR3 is TGTGCCAGTAGTAAGACAGGGGGGGACTACGAGCAGTACGTC. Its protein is CASSKTGGDYEQYV.

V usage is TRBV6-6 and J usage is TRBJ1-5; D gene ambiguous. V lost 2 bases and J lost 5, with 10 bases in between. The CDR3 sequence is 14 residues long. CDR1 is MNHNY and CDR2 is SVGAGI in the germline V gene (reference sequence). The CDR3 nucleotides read TGTGCCAGCAGTTACAGGGCCGGGGATCAGCCCCAGCATTTT. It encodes CASSYRAGDQPQHF.

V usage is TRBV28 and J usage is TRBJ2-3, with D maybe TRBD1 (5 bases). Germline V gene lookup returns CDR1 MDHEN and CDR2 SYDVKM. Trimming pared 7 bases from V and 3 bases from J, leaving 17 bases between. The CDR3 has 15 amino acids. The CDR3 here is CASNAPGYATDTQYF. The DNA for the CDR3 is TGTGCCAGCAATGCCCCAGGGTATGCAACAGATACGCAGTATTTT.

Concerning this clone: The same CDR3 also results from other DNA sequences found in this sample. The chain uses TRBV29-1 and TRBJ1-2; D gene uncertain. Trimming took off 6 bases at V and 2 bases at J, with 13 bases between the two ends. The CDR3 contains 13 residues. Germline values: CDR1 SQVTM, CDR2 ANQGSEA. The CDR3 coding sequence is TGCAGCGTCGCAGGAGGGCCCAACTATGGCTACACCTTC. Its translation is CSVAGGPNYGYTF.

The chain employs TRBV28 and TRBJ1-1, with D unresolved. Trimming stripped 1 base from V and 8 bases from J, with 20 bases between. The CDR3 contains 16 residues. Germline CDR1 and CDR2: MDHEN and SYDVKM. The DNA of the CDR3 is TGTGCCAGCAGTTTATCCCTTGAGGAGGCTGAGCTCGAAGCTTTCTTT. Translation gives CASSLSLEEAELEAFF. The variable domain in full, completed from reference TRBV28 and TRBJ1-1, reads DVKVTQSSRYLVKRTGEKVFLECVQDMDHENMFWYRQDPGLGLRLIYFSYDVKMKEKGDIPEGYSVSREKKERFSLILESASTNQTSMYLCASSLSLEEAELEAFFGQGTRLTVV.

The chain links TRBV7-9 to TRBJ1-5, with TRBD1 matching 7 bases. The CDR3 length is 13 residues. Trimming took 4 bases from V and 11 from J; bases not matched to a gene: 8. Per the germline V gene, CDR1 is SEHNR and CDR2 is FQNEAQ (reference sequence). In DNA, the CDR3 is TGTGCCAGCAGCTCCGGACAGGCTGGGACCCAGCATTTT. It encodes CASSSGQAGTQHF.

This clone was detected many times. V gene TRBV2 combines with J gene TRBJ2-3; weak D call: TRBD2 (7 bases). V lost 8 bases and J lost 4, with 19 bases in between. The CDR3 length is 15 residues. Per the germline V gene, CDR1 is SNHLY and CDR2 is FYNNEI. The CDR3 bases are TGTGCCAGCTCCCGTCGGCGGGGGCCGCCAGATACGCAGTATTTT. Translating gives CASSRRRGPPDTQYF.

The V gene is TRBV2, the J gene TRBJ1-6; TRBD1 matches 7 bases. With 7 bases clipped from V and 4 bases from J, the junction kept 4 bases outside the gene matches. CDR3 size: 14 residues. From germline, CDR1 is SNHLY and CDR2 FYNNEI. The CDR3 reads CASTEGQYNSPLHF. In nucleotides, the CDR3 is TGTGCCAGCACTGAGGGACAGTATAATTCACCCCTCCACTTT.

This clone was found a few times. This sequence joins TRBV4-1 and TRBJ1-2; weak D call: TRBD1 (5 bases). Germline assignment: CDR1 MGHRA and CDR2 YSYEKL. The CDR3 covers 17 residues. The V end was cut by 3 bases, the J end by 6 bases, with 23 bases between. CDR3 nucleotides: TGCGCCAGCAGCCAGGGAGGGGTACTCGGGAGGGATCATGGCTACACCTTC. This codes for CASSQGGVLGRDHGYTF.

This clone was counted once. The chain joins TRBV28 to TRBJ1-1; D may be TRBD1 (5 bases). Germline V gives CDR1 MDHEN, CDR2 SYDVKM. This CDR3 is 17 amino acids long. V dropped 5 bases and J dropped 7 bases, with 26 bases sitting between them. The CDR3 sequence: CASSPLGPLGVSGEAFF. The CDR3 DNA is TGTGCCAGCAGTCCGTTGGGGCCTCTGGGCGTCTCCGGTGAAGCTTTCTTT. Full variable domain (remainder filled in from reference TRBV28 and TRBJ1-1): DVKVTQSSRYLVKRTGEKVFLECVQDMDHENMFWYRQDPGLGLRLIYFSYDVKMKEKGDIPEGYSVSREKKERFSLILESASTNQTSMYLCASSPLGPLGVSGEAFFGQGTRLTVV.